This T cell receptor beta chain was obtained from a study of T cells expressing NK-cell markers. Across the whole study: Obtained from sorted CD3+CD56+NKG2C+, CD3+CD56+NKG2C- and CD3+CD56-NKG2C+ T cells were the TCR beta repertoires.

Comments on this clonotype: The antigen is undetermined.

Study-wide results and caveats: The study found these clonotypes also leading the CD3+CD56-NKG2C+ fraction in a few donors. Whether expanded NKG2C-expressing T cell clones recognize HCMV is unknown.

TCRdb re-called the 5' RACE reads and gives one entry per CDR3 protein, without DNA. This repertoire includes about 160,000 distinct CDR3 sequences. The sequence came from a woman between 18 and 70 years old in good health. Source material: blood T cells: a sorted CD56 or NKG2C T cell subset, CD4+ or CD8+ T cells, or bulk PBMC T cells (not recorded which).

The CDR3 loop is CASSVSDSNEQFF. The chain combines TRBV5-1 with TRBJ2-1; lacking DNA, the TRBD1 call made by TCRdb goes unchecked. Germline CDR1 and CDR2: SGHRS and YFSETQ. The CDR3 is 13 residues long. The whole variable domain, remainder taken from reference TRBV5-1 and TRBJ2-1, is KAGVTQTPRYLIKTRGQQVTLSCSPISGHRSVSWYQQTPGQGLQFLFEYFSETQRNKGNFPGRFSGRQFSNSRSEMNVSTLELGDSALYLCASSVSDSNEQFFGPGTRLTVL.